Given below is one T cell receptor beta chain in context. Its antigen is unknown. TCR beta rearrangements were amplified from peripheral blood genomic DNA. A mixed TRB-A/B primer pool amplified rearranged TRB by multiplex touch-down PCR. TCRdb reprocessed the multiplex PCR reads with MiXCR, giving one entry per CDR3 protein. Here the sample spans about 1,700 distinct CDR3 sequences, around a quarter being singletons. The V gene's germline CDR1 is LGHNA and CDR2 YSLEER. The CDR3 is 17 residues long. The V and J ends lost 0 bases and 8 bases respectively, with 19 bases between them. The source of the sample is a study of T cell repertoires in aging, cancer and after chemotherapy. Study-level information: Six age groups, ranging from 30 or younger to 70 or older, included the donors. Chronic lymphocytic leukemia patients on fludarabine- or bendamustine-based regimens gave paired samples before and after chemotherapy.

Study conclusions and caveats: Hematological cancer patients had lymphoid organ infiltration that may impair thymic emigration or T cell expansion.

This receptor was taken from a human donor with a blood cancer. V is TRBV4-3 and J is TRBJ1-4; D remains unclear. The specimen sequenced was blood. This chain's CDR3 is CASSQEMPGSSGEKLFF. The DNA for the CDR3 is TGCGCCAGCAGCCAAGAGATGCCGGGGAGTAGTGGGGAAAAACTGTTTTTT.